What follows are 15 T cell receptor beta chains derived from one specimen sequenced in a study of T cell responses to AZD1222 COVID-19 vaccine. Assay: immunoSEQ multiplex PCR; the TCRdb copy retains only in-frame clones and omits some. Altogether roughly 93,000 clones are present, around 89% being singletons, with the ten largest covering roughly 1.7%. The starting material was peripheral blood, obtained on day 0 of AZD1222 vaccination. These receptor sequences come from an adult in good health.

The chain combines TRBV18 with TRBJ2-7; D is uncertain. V lost 3 bases and J lost 1, with 4 bases in between. Looked up from germline, CDR1 is KGHSH and CDR2 is LQKENI. The CDR3 consists of 12 residues. CDR3 bases: TGTGCCAGCTCACCGGAGTCCTACGAGCAGTACTTC. It is translated as CASSPESYEQYF.

V usage is TRBV19 and J usage is TRBJ2-5, with a tentative D call TRBD2 (5 bases). This CDR3 is built from 14 residues. V was clipped by 7 bases and J by 5 bases, with 17 bases between them. Germline V gene lookup returns CDR1 LNHDA and CDR2 SQIVND (reference sequence). The CDR3 nucleotides read TGTGCCAGTAAGCGGTCCGTGTGGGAGGAGACCCAGTACTTC. As protein: CASKRSVWEETQYF.

The rearrangement joins TRBV9 to TRBJ2-7; D is perhaps TRBD1 (6 bases). CDR1 SGDLS and CDR2 YYNGEE come from the germline V gene. V was shortened by 4 bases and J by 2 bases, with 13 bases between the two germline ends. This CDR3 is 14 amino acids long. The CDR3, as DNA: TGTGCCAGCAGCTTCGAAGGGGGTCCCTACGAGCAGTACTTC. Protein sequence: CASSFEGGPYEQYF. Combining the CDR3 with reference TRBV9 and TRBJ2-7 gives the whole variable domain DSGVTQTPKHLITATGQRVTLRCSPRSGDLSVYWYQQSLDQGLQFLIQYYNGEERAKGNILERFSAQQFPDLHSELNLSSLELGDSALYFCASSFEGGPYEQYFGPGTRLTVT.

The rearrangement joins TRBV7-2 to TRBJ2-1; no firm D call. The CDR3 covers 15 residues. Germline loops: CDR1 SGHTA, CDR2 FQGNSA. Trimming cost V 4 bases and J 0 bases, with 10 bases left between them. Here the CDR3 reads CASSSSTGSYNEQFF. The CDR3, as DNA: TGTGCCAGCAGCTCCTCCACGGGCTCCTACAATGAGCAGTTCTTC.

The gene calls are TRBV11-1 and TRBJ2-5, with 7 bases that match TRBD1. The V segment lost 5 bases and the J segment 4 bases; nucleotides outside the gene matches: 7. CDR1 and CDR2 from the germline V gene are SGHAT and FQDESV (reference sequence). This CDR3 is built from 14 residues. The CDR3 region is CASSPDRASETQYF. CDR3 in DNA: TGTGCCAGCAGCCCTGACAGGGCGTCAGAGACCCAGTACTTC.

The rearrangement links TRBV7-6 to TRBJ2-3; the D gene could be TRBD1 or TRBD2 (6 bases each). CDR1 and CDR2 from the germline V gene are SGHVS and FNYEAQ. The CDR3 loop spans 18 amino acids. Trimming cost V 7 bases and J 4 bases, with 27 bases left between them. CDR3 DNA: TGTGCCAGCACCTTCCCCCTGAGGGGGGCAGGGATAGCAGATACGCAGTATTTT. Amino acid sequence: CASTFPLRGAGIADTQYF.

V usage is TRBV29-1 and J usage is TRBJ2-5, with D possibly matching TRBD2 (5 bases). The germline V and J ends were trimmed by 4 bases and 3 bases, with 9 bases remaining between them. CDR3 length equals 12 residues. Germline values: CDR1 SQVTM, CDR2 ANQGSEA. The DNA of the CDR3 is TGCAGCGTTGCGACTAACAAAGAGACCCAGTACTTC. Encoded protein: CSVATNKETQYF.

This clone was seen a few times. The chain links TRBV7-2 to TRBJ1-4; no clear D. The CDR3 covers 14 residues. The germline gives CDR1 SGHTA, CDR2 FQGNSA. Trimming cost V 5 bases and J 0 bases, with 7 bases left between them. CDR3 in DNA: TGTGCCAGCAGCCCACTTGCAACTAATGAAAAACTGTTTTTT. It yields the protein CASSPLATNEKLFF.

The rearrangement joins TRBV4-3 to TRBJ1-5; D possibly corresponds to TRBD1 (6 bases). With 4 bases removed from V and 2 bases from J, the gap between germline ends came to 12 bases. This CDR3 is built from 15 residues. CDR1 LGHNA and CDR2 YSLEER come from the germline V gene. The CDR3 is CASSLRRGGNQPQHF. The CDR3 DNA sequence: TGCGCCAGCAGCCTCAGGAGGGGGGGCAATCAGCCCCAGCATTTT.

The gene calls are TRBV11-3 and TRBJ2-1, with D perhaps given as TRBD1 or TRBD2 (7 bases each). The V end lost 6 bases, the J end lost 10 bases, and 19 bases lay between the germline ends. The CDR3 is made up of 14 amino acids. The germline V gene encodes CDR1 SGHNT and CDR2 YENEEA. The CDR3 spells CASSNRGWEGEQFF. CDR3 in DNA: TGTGCCAGCAGTAACAGGGGCTGGGAGGGAGAGCAGTTCTTC.

The rearrangement uses TRBV19 and TRBJ2-4; 10 bases agree with TRBD1. V trimming: 3 bases; J trimming: 12 bases; junction bases outside the gene matches: 5. The CDR3 contains 13 residues. The V gene's germline CDR1 is LNHDA and CDR2 SQIVND (reference sequence). The CDR3 loop reads CASSIGDRGGQYF. The CDR3 nucleotides are TGTGCCAGTAGTATCGGGGACAGGGGCGGTCAGTACTTC.

This chain connects TRBV27 to TRBJ2-5, with 11 bases aligning to TRBD2. The CDR3 is 15 amino acids. CDR1 is MNHEY and CDR2 is SMNVEV in the germline V gene (reference sequence). V was clipped by 3 bases and J by 7 bases; unmatched bases: 7. The CDR3 nucleotides read TGTGCCAGCAGTTTGGGACTAGCGGAGGTTGGGACCCAGTACTTC. It codes for CASSLGLAEVGTQYF.

This chain links TRBV6-5 with TRBJ2-5; 8 bases match TRBD1. With 2 bases clipped from V and 7 bases from J, the junction kept 9 bases outside the gene matches. The germline gives CDR1 MNHEY, CDR2 SVGAGI. CDR3 length equals 15 residues. The CDR3 sequence is CASSYGAGGAATQYF. In nucleotides, the CDR3 is TGTGCCAGCAGTTACGGGGCAGGGGGCGCGGCGACCCAGTACTTC.

The chain has TRBV5-1 and TRBJ2-3, with 13 bases fitting TRBD2. This CDR3 is 15 amino acids long. The germline V gene encodes CDR1 SGHRS and CDR2 YFSETQ. J lost 3 bases, V lost 4 bases, and 2 bases had no gene match. For the CDR3, the DNA is TGCGCCAGCAGCCAACTAGCGGGGGGGACAGATACGCAGTATTTT. Its translation: CASSQLAGGTDTQYF.

In this sample, this clone turned up once. CDR3 region: CASSPGVGTDTQYF. CDR3 sequence (DNA): TGCGCCAGCAGCCCGGGGGTGGGCACAGATACGCAGTATTTT. The chain employs TRBV4-3 and TRBJ2-3, with a weak D call TRBD2 (6 bases). The germline CDR1 and CDR2 sequences are LGHNA and YSLEER. V was cut by 4 bases and J by 1 base, with 9 bases left in between. This CDR3 region has 14 residues.